This TCR beta chain was captured by sequencing in a study of shared clonotypes between healthy human individuals. In the study overall: Each donor had three CD4 naive, three CD4 memory, two CD8 naive and one CD8 memory plate.

Study conclusions and caveats: The study found lower generation probabilities in non-shared clonotypes than in those shared by all four donors.

Assay used: immunoSEQ multiplex PCR; TCRdb lists only in-frame clones, some missing. The data show under 1 million clones, 85% to 95% seen once. The CDR3 covers 16 residues. Trimming took off 1 base at V and 6 bases at J, with 15 bases between the two ends. Germline loops: CDR1 MGHRA, CDR2 YSYEKL. The naive CD8 subset, CD45RO-negative cells positively selected for CCR7, excluded terminally differentiated effector memory CD45RA+ cells. As for this clone: Its antigen is still unknown.

The receptor was derived from a man between 25 and 39 years old in good health. The sample consisted of naive CD8+ T cells sorted from blood. J is TRBJ2-2 and V is TRBV4-1, with D hard to call. The CDR3 reads CASSQVPITGPGELFF. Here the CDR3 DNA reads TGCGCCAGCAGCCAAGTTCCCATAACCGGGCCCGGGGAGCTGTTTTTT.